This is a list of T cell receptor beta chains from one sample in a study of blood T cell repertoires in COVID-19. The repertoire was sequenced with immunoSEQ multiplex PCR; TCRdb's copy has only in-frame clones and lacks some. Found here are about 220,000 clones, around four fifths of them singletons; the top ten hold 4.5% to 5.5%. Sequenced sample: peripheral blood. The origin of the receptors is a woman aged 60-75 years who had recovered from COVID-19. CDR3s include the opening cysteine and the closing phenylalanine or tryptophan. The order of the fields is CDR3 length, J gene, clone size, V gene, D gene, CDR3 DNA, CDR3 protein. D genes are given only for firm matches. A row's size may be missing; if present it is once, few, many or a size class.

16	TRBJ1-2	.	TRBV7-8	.	TGTGCCAGCAGCCGCTCCAGAGGGCCCCCTAACTATGGCTACACCTTC	CASSRSRGPPNYGYTF
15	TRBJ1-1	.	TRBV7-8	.	TGTGCCAGCAGCTTAGAGAGGCTTTCCGACACTGAAGCTTTCTTT	CASSLERLSDTEAFF
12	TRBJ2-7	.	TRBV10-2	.	TGCGCCAGCACCGGGACACCCTACGAGCAGTACTTC	CASTGTPYEQYF
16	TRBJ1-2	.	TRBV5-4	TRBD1	TGTGCCAGCAGCTACAACAGGGGCTCTACGAGATATGGCTACACCTTC	CASSYNRGSTRYGYTF
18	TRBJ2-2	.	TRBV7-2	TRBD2	TGTGCCAGCAGCTTAGTGCTAGCGGGGGGCGCGAACACCGGGGAGCTGTTTTTT	CASSLVLAGGANTGELFF
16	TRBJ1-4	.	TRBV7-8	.	TGTGCCAGCAGCTTAGCGGTGGGAGGCACTAATGAAAAACTGTTTTTT	CASSLAVGGTNEKLFF
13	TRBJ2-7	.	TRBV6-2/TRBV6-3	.	TGTGCCAGCAGTTACGAGGTTTCCTACGAGCAGTACTTC	CASSYEVSYEQYF
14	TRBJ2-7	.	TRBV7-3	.	TGTGCCAGCAGCTTAACAGGGAGCTCCTACGAGCAGTACTTC	CASSLTGSSYEQYF
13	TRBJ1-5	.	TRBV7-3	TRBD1	TGTGCCAGCAGCCTGGACAGGGGACAGCCCCAGCATTTT	CASSLDRGQPQHF
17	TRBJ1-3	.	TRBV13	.	TGTGCCAGCAGCTCGGGCCTGCGACGAGGGTCTGGAAACACCATATATTTT	CASSSGLRRGSGNTIYF
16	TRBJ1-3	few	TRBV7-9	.	TGTGCCAGCAGATCTGACAGGCCAGTCTCTGGAAACACCATATATTTT	CASRSDRPVSGNTIYF
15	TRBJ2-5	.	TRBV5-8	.	TGTGCCAGCAGCTTCGGGTTTGGCTCCAGAGAGACCCAGTACTTC	CASSFGFGSRETQYF
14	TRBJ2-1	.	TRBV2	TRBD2	TGTGCCAGCAAGCTAGCGGGGGCTTACAATGAGCAGTTCTTC	CASKLAGAYNEQFF
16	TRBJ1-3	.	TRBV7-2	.	TGTGCCAGCAGCTTAGCTACTTCTAGCTCTGGAAACACCATATATTTT	CASSLATSSSGNTIYF
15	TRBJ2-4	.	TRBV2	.	TGTGCCAGCAGTGAAGGAGGCAACGAGGGAAACATTCAGTACTTC	CASSEGGNEGNIQYF
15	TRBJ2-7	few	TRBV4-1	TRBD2	TGCGCCAGCAGCCAAGAGCCAGCGGGGTTCTACGAGCAGTACTTC	CASSQEPAGFYEQYF
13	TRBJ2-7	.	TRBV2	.	TGTGCCAGCAGTGAGGTCAGCTCCTACGAGCAGTACTTC	CASSEVSSYEQYF
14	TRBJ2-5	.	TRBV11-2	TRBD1	TGTGCCAGCAGCTCTACAGGGGGCCACGAGACCCAGTACTTC	CASSSTGGHETQYF
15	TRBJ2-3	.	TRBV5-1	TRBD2	TGCGCCAGCAGCTTGAGCGGGGGGACGACAGATACGCAGTATTTT	CASSLSGGTTDTQYF
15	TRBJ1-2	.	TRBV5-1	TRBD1	TGCGCCAGCAGCCAGGGGGGAACCCGGTCTTATGGCTACACCTTC	CASSQGGTRSYGYTF
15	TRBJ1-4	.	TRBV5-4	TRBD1	TGTGCCAGCAGCTTGGAGACAGGGCCTAATGAAAAACTGTTTTTT	CASSLETGPNEKLFF
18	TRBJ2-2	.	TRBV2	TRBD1	TGTGCCAGCAGTGAATCAGTGGGGGGACAGGGTTTCACCGGGGAGCTGTTTTTT	CASSESVGGQGFTGELFF